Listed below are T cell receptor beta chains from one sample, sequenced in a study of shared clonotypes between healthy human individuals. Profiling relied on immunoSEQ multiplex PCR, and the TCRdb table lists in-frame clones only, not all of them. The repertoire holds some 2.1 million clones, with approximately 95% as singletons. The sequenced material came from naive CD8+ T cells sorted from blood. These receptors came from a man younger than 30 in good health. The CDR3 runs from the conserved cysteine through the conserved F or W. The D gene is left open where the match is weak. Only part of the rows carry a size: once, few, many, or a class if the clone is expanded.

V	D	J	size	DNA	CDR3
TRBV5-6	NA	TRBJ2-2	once	TGTGCCAGCAGCTTGGAACTAGCAAGCACCGGGGAGCTGTTTTTT	CASSLELASTGELFF
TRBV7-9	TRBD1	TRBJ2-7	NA	TGTGCCAGCAGCTTAGTTTCGGACAGGGACGACGAGCAGTACTTC	CASSLVSDRDDEQYF
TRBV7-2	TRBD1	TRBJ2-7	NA	TGTGCCAGCAGCTTAGAGTGGCTGACAGGGACCCACGAGCAGTACTTC	CASSLEWLTGTHEQYF
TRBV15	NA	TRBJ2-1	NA	TGTGCCACCGAAATTAGCTCCTACAATGAGCAGTTCTTC	CATEISSYNEQFF
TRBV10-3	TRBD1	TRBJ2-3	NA	TGTGCCATCAATTCGGGACAGGCGAGCACAGATACGCAGTATTTT	CAINSGQASTDTQYF
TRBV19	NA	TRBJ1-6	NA	TGTGCCAGTAGTATAGGAGCGGGACCAGGGGATTCACCCCTCCACTTT	CASSIGAGPGDSPLHF
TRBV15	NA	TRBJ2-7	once	TGTGCCACCAGCAGATCGGGGGACGGGGACGAGCAGTACTTC	CATSRSGDGDEQYF
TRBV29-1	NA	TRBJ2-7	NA	TGCAGCGTTTTGCCCGGTGACTCCTACGAGCAGTACTTC	CSVLPGDSYEQYF
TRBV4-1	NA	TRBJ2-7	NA	TGCGCCAGCAGCCCGGACCTCATCACCTACGAGCAGTACTTC	CASSPDLITYEQYF
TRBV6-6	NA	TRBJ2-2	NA	TGTGCCAGCAGTAACACCGGGGAGCTGTTTTTT	CASSNTGELFF
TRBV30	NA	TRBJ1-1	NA	TGTGCCTGGAGTGGCAGGGAACAAGCTTTCTTT	CAWSGREQAFF
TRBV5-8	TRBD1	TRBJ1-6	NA	TGTGCCAGCAGCTGGGGACAGCCAGGTTCACCCCTCCACTTT	CASSWGQPGSPLHF
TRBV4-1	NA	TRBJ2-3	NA	TGCGCCAGCAGCCAAGAGGGGTCAGACCGCACAGATACGCAGTATTTT	CASSQEGSDRTDTQYF
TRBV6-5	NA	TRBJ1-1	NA	TGTGCCAGCAGTTACTCGGGGGGGGAGGTTGGTTTTTCAGCTTTCTTT	CASSYSGGEVGFSAFF
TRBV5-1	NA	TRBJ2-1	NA	TGCGCCAGCAGCTTGGGGAGTAAAGAGCAGTTCTTC	CASSLGSKEQFF
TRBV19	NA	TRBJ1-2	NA	TGTGCCAGTAGTATGGGGGGCTTGGAGGGCTACACCTTC	CASSMGGLEGYTF
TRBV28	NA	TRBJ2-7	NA	TGTGCCAGCAGTTTATCCCAGGGTTATCCCTCCTACGAGCAGTACTTC	CASSLSQGYPSYEQYF
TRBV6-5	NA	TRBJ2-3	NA	TGTGCCAGCAGTTACTCGAGCGCTAGCTCGCAGTATTTT	CASSYSSASSQYF
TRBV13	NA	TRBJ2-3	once	TGTGCCAGCAGCTTAGCGAAGGCTAGCATCCTTTCAGATACGCAGTATTTT	CASSLAKASILSDTQYF
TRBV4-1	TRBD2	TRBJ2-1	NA	TGCGCCAGCAGCCAGGGACTAGCGGGAATTCCGTTCTTC	CASSQGLAGIPFF
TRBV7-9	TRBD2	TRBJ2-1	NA	TGTGCCAGCAGCTTTGTAGTAGCGGGAGTGGATGAGCAGTTCTTC	CASSFVVAGVDEQFF
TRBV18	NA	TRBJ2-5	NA	TGTGCCAGCTCACCACCGGTTTACCAGGGATTTAGAGAGACCCAGCACTTC	CASSPPVYQGFRETQHF
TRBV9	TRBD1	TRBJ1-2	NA	TGTGCCAGCAGCCTCCCCGGGACAGGGCTAGGCTACACCTTC	CASSLPGTGLGYTF
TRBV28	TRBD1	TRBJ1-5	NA	TGTGCCAGCAGTTCGCCGACAGGGGGATTCAATCAGCCCCAGCATTTT	CASSSPTGGFNQPQHF
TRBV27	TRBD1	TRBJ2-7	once	TGTGCCAGCAGTCCTCACACAGGGGTCTCCTACGAGCAGTACTTC	CASSPHTGVSYEQYF
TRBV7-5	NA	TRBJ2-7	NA	TGTGCCAGAAGCCCTCTAAGCCCTTTAGCGGGAGGGGGGGAGCAGTACTTC	CARSPLSPLAGGGEQYF
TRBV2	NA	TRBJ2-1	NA	TGTGCCAGCAGTGAAGACGCTTCCCTCAGCGATGAGCAGTTCTTC	CASSEDASLSDEQFF
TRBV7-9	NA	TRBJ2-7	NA	TGTGCCAGCATTGAGGAGCGGGCAGGGGGTTTCGCGGCCTACGAGCAGTACTTC	CASIEERAGGFAAYEQYF
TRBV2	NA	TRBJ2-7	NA	TGTGCCAGCAGTGAAGTTGTCGGAGGTGCCTACGAGCAGTACTTC	CASSEVVGGAYEQYF
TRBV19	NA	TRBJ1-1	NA	TGTGCCAGTCCCGGGCCCAAAAACACTGAAGCTTTCTTT	CASPGPKNTEAFF
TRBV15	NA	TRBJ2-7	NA	TGTGCCACCAGCAGAGGGACGGAATTCTCCTACGAGCAGTACTTC	CATSRGTEFSYEQYF
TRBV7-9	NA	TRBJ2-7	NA	TGTGCCAGCAGCGCACCGACCAGGGGGGTATCCTACGAGCAGTACTTC	CASSAPTRGVSYEQYF
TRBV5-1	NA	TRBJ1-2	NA	TGCGCCAGCAGCTTGAATGCAGGGCCGTCTAACTATGGCTACACCTTC	CASSLNAGPSNYGYTF
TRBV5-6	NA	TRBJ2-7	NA	TGTGCCAGCCTCGTCGGGGTCGACGAGCAGTACTTC	CASLVGVDEQYF
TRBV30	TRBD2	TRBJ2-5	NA	TGTGCCTGGAGTGTACTCACCAGGACTAGCGGGGGGCTCCTCCTGGCCGAAGAGACCCAGTACTTC	CAWSVLTRTSGGLLLAEETQYF
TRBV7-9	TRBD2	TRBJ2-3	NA	TGTGCCAGCAGCTCAATCGAACTAGCGGGAGGATCGGCAGATACGCAGTATTTT	CASSSIELAGGSADTQYF
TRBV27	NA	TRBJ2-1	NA	TGTGCCAGCAGCAGGAGGTCCGGGACTTACAATGAGCAGTTCTTC	CASSRRSGTYNEQFF
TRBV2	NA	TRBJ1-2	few	TGTGCCAGCAGTGAAGGGATCTATGGCTACACCTTC	CASSEGIYGYTF
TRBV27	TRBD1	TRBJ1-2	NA	TGTGCCAGCAGTTTACTGGGACAGGGGCAGGGCTACACCTTC	CASSLLGQGQGYTF
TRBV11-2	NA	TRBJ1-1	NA	TGTGCCAGCAGCTTACGGCGGCGGAACACTGAAGCTTTCTTT	CASSLRRRNTEAFF
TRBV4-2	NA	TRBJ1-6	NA	TGTGCCAGCAGCCAAGAGGGGCCCCTCCACTTT	CASSQEGPLHF
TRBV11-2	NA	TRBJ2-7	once	TGTGCCAGCAGCTTGGGAGTGTCCCGCTCCTACGAGCAGTACTTC	CASSLGVSRSYEQYF
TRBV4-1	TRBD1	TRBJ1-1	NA	TGCGCCAGCAGCCAAGACTCAGGGACAGGGGGCTACGGGCTAAAAGCTTTCTTT	CASSQDSGTGGYGLKAFF
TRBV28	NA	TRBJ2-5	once	TGTGCCAGCTTGCGGGAAGAGACCCAGTACTTC	CASLREETQYF
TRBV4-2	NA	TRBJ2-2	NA	TGTGCCAGCAGTGCGTCGGGGGCCACCGGGGAGCTGTTTTTT	CASSASGATGELFF